This entry lists 5 T cell receptor beta chains sequenced from one sample in a study of lymphopenia after photon versus proton radiotherapy. Only in-frame clones appear in the TCRdb table, and some are missing; sequencing was by immunoSEQ multiplex PCR. This sample yields 20,000 to 25,000 clones, of which roughly 85% are seen a single time; over 15% belongs to the top ten. Material: peripheral blood, obtained from a patient treated with photon-based radiotherapy. The receptors were gathered from a man aged 60 to 69 with pancreatic cancer.

The rearrangement links TRBV7-3 to TRBJ2-5; 8 bases are shared with TRBD2. The CDR3 is made up of 14 amino acids. Germline-derived CDR1 and CDR2 are SGHTA and FQGTGA. J was trimmed by 2 bases and V by 7 bases; bases with no gene match: 6. The CDR3: CASKLIAGQETQYF. The CDR3 bases are TGTGCCAGCAAGCTAATAGCGGGGCAAGAGACCCAGTACTTC.

CDR3 loop: CASSPWTGGYEAFF. As DNA, the CDR3 is TGTGCCAGCAGCCCTTGGACAGGGGGATATGAAGCTTTCTTT. This rearrangement joins TRBV5-6 to TRBJ1-1, with 10 bases fitting TRBD1. The V and J ends lost 4 bases and 7 bases, in that order; junction bases with no gene match: 7. Germline CDR1 is SGHDT and CDR2 is YYEEEE. CDR3 length equals 14 residues.

This clone showed up just a few times. This chain joins TRBV12-5 and TRBJ1-6; 8 nucleotides match TRBD1. The CDR3 length is 18 residues. The junction had 13 bases not matched to a gene; V was cut back by 4 bases and J by 5 bases. CDR1 and CDR2 (germline): LGHNT, FRNRAP. Here the CDR3 DNA reads TGTGCTAGTGGTTGGACAGGGTGGGCGGTAGGTGATAATTCACCCCTCCACTTT. Translation gives CASGWTGWAVGDNSPLHF.

The V and J genes are TRBV6-1 and TRBJ1-1; TRBD1 is a possible D gene (6 bases). Per germline, CDR1 MNHNS and CDR2 SASEGT. V was pared by 2 bases and J by 8 bases, with 24 bases between. This CDR3 spans 17 amino acids. The CDR3 DNA follows: TGTGCCAGCAGTGAAAGCTCGGGGGCGTGGGGACCCCTCGAAGCTTTCTTT. It codes for CASSESSGAWGPLEAFF.

V usage is TRBV5-1 and J usage is TRBJ1-2; D is perhaps TRBD1 (5 bases). CDR1 is SGHRS and CDR2 is YFSETQ in the germline V gene. CDR3 size: 15 residues. Trimming pared 0 bases from V and 5 bases from J, leaving 14 bases between. The CDR3 reads CASSLDVRDPYGYTF. CDR3 coding DNA: TGCGCCAGCAGCTTGGATGTCAGGGACCCGTATGGCTACACCTTC.